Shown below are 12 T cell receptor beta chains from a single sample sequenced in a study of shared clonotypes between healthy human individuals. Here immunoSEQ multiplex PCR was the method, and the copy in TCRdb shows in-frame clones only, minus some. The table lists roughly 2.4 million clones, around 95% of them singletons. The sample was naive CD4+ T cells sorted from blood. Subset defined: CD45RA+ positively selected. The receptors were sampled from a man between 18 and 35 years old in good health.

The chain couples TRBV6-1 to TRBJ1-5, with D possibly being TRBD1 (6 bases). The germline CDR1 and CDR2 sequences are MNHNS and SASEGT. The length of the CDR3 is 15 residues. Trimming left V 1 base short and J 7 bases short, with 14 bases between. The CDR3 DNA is TGTGCCAGCAGTGAAGTTTTGGGGGGCGGGCAGCCCCAGCATTTT. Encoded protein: CASSEVLGGGQPQHF.

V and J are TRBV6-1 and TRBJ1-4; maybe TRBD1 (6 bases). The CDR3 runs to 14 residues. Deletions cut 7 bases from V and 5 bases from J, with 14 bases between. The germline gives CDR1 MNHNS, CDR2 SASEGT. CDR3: CASKPGHPNEKLFF. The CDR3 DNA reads TGTGCCAGCAAACCGGGACACCCGAATGAAAAACTGTTTTTT.

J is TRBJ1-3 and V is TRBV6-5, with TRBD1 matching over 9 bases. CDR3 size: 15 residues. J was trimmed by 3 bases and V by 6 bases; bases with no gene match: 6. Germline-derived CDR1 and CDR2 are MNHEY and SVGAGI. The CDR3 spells CASRKQGARGNTIYF. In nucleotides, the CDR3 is TGTGCCAGCAGAAAACAGGGGGCTCGTGGAAACACCATATATTTT.

The DNA for the CDR3 is TGTGCCAGCAGGTTAAGCGGGGGGGCGGATACGCAGTATTTT. Amino acid sequence: CASRLSGGADTQYF. The chain employs TRBV7-9 and TRBJ2-3; 10 bases align to TRBD2. CDR3 length equals 14 residues. Germline lookup yields CDR1 SEHNR and CDR2 FQNEAQ (reference sequence). With V trimmed by 6 bases and J by 6 bases, 6 bases remained unmatched.

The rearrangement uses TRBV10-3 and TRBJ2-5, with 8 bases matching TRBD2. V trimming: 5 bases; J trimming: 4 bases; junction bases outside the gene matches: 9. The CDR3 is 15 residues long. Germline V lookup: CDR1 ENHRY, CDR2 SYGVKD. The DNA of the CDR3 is TGTGCCATCAGTAACCCGGGACTAGGAGTAGAGACCCAGTACTTC. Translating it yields CAISNPGLGVETQYF.

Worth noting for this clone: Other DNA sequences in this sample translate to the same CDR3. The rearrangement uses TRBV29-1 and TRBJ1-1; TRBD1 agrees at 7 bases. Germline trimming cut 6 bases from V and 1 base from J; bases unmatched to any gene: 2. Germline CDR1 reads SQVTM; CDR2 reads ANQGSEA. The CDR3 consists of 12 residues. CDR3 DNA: TGCAGCGTGCGACAGGGGAACACTGAAGCTTTCTTT. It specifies CSVRQGNTEAFF. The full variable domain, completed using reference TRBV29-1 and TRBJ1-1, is SAVISQKPSRDICQRGTSLTIQCQVDSQVTMMFWYRQQPGQSLTLIATANQGSEATYESGFVIDKFPISRPNLTFSTLTVSNMSPEDSSIYLCSVRQGNTEAFFGQGTRLTVV.

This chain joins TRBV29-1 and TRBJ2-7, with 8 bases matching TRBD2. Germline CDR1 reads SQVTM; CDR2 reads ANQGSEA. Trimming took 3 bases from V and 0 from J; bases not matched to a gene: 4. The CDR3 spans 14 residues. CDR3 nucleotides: TGCAGCGTTGAGGAGCGGGGGAACTCCTACGAGCAGTACTTC. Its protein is CSVEERGNSYEQYF.

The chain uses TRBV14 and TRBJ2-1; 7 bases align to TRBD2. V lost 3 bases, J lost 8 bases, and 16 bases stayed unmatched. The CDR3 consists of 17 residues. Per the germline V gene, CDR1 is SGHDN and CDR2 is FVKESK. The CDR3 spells CASSHRLADIAPYEQFF. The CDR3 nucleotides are TGTGCCAGCAGCCATCGACTAGCCGACATAGCACCGTATGAGCAGTTCTTC. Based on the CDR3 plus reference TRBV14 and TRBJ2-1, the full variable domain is EAGVTQFPSHSVIEKGQTVTLRCDPISGHDNLYWYRRVMGKEIKFLLHFVKESKQDESGMPNNRFLAERTGGTYSTLKVQPAELEDSGVYFCASSHRLADIAPYEQFFGPGTRLTVL.

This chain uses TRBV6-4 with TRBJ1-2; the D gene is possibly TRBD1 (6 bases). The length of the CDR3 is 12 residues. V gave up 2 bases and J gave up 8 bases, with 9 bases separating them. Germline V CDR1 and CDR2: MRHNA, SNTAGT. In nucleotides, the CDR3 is TGTGCCAGCAGTGACCAGGGGCGCGGCTACACCTTC. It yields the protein CASSDQGRGYTF.

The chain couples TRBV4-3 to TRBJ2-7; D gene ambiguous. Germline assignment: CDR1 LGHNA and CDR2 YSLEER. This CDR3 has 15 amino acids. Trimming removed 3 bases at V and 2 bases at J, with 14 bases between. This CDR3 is CASSHSGDVTYEQYF. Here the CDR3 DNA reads TGCGCCAGCAGCCATTCCGGCGACGTTACCTACGAGCAGTACTTC.

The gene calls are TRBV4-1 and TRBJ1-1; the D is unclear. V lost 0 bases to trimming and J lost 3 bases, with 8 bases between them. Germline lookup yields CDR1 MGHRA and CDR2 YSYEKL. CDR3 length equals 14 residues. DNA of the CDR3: TGCGCCAGCAGCCAAGATACGGGTGACACTGAAGCTTTCTTT. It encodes CASSQDTGDTEAFF.

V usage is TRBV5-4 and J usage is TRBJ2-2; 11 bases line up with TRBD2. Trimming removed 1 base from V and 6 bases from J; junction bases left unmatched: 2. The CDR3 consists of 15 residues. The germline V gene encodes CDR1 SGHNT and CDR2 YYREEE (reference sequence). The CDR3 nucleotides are TGTGCCAGCAGCTTGACTAGCGGGGGATCCGGGGAGCTGTTTTTT. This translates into CASSLTSGGSGELFF.